This TCR beta chain was identified during a study of T cell responses to AZD1222 COVID-19 vaccine. CDR1 and CDR2 from the germline V gene are KGHDR and SFDVKD. The CDR3 contains 16 residues. The V gene lost 5 bases and the J gene lost 0 bases, with 14 bases spanning the gap. The repertoire was sequenced with immunoSEQ multiplex PCR; TCRdb's copy has only in-frame clones and lacks some. The repertoire holds tens of thousands of clones, with approximately 92% as singletons. Material: peripheral blood, obtained 28 days after the second AZD1222 dose. The sequence derives from an adult who received the AZD1222 COVID-19 vaccine. J is TRBJ2-3 and V is TRBV24-1; D uncertain. The CDR3 DNA is TGTGCCACCAGTGTTTCGGTCGGATCTAGCACAGATACGCAGTATTTT. This translates into CATSVSVGSSTDTQYF.